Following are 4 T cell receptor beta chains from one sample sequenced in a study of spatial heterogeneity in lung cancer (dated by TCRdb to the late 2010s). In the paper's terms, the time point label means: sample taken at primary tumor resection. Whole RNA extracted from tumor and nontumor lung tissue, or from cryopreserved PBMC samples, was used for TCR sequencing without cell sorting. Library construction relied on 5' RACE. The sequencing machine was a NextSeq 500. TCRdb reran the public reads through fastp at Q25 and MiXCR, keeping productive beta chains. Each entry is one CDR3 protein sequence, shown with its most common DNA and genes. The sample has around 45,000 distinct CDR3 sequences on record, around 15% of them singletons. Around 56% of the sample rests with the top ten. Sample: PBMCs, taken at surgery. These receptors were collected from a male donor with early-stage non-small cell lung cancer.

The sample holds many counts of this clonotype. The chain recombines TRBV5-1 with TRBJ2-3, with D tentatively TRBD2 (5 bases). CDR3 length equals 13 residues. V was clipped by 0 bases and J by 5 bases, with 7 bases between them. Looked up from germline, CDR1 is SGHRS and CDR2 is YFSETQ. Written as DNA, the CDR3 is TGCGCCAGCAGCTTGGGGGCGGGAGATACGCAGTATTTT. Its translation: CASSLGAGDTQYF.

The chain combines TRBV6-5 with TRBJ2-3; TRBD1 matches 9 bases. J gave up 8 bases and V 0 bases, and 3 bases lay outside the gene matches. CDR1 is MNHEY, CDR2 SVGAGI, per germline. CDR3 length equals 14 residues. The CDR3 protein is CASSYSGQGGTQYF. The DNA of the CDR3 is TGTGCCAGCAGTTACTCGGGACAGGGAGGTACGCAGTATTTT.

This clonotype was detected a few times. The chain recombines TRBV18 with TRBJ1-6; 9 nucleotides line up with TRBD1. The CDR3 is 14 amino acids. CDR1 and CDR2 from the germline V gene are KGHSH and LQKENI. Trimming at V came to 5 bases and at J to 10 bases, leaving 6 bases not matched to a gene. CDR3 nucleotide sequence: TGTGCCAGCTCATTCGGACAGGGGAACTCACCCCTCCACTTT. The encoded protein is CASSFGQGNSPLHF.

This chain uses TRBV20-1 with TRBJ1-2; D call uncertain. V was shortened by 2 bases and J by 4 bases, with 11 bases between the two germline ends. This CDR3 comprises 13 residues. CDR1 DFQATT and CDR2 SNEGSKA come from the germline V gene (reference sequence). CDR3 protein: CSARRRAGYGYTF. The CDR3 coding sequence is TGCAGTGCTAGACGCCGGGCGGGCTATGGCTACACCTTC.